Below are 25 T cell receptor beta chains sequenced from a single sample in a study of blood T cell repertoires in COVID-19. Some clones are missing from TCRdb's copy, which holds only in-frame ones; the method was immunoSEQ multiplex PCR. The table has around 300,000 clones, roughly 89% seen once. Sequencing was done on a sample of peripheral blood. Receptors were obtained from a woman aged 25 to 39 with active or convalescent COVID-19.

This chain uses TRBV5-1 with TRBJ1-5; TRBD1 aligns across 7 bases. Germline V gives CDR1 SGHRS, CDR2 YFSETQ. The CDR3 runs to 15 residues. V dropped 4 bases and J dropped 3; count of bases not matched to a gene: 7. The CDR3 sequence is CASSPSGGLNQPQHF. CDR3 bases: TGCGCCAGCAGCCCGTCAGGGGGTCTCAATCAGCCCCAGCATTTT.

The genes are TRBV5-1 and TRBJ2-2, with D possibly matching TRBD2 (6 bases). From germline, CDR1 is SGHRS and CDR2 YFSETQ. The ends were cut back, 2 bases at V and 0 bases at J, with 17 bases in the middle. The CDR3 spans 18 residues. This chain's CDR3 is CASSFVRGVIANTGELFF. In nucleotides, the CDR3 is TGCGCCAGCAGCTTCGTGCGCGGGGTGATCGCGAACACCGGGGAGCTGTTTTTT.

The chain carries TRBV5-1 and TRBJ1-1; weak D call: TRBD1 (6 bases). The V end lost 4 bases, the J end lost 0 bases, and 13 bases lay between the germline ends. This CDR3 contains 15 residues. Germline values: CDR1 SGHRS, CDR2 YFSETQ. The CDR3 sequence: CASSVGATMNTEAFF. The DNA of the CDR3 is TGCGCCAGCAGCGTGGGGGCAACCATGAACACTGAAGCTTTCTTT.

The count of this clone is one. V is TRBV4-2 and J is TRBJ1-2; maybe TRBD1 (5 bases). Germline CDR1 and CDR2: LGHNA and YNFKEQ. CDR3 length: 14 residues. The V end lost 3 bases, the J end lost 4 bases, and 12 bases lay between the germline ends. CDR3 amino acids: CASSQGQKFYGYTF. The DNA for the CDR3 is TGTGCCAGCAGCCAGGGGCAGAAGTTCTATGGCTACACCTTC.

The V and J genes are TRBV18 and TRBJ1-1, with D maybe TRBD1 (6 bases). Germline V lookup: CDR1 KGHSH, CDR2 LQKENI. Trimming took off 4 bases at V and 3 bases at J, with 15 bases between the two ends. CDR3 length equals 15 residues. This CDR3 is CASSRDAGADTEAFF. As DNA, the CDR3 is TGTGCCAGCTCACGGGATGCGGGGGCGGACACTGAAGCTTTCTTT. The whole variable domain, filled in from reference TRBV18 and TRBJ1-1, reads NAGVMQNPRHLVRRRGQEARLRCSPMKGHSHVYWYRQLPEEGLKFMVYLQKENIIDESGMPKERFSAEFPKEGPSILRIQQVVRGDSAAYFCASSRDAGADTEAFFGQGTRLTVV.

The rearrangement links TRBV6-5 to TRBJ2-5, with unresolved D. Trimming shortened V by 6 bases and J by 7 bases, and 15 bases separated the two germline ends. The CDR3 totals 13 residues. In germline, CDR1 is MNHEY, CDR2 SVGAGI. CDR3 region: CASRLDTLGTQYF. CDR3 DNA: TGTGCCAGCAGGCTCGACACCTTAGGGACCCAGTACTTC.

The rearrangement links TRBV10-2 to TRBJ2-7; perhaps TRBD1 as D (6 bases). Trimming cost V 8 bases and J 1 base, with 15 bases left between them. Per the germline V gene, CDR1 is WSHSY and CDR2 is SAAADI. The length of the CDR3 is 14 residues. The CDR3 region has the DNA TGCGCCAGCTGGCCCAGGGGCGATTCCTACGAGCAGTACTTC. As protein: CASWPRGDSYEQYF.

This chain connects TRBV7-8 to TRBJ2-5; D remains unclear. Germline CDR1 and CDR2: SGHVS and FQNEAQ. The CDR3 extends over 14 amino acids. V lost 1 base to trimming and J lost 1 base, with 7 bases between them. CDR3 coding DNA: TGTGCCAGCAGCTTAGTGCGGCGCCAAGAGACCCAGTACTTC. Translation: CASSLVRRQETQYF.

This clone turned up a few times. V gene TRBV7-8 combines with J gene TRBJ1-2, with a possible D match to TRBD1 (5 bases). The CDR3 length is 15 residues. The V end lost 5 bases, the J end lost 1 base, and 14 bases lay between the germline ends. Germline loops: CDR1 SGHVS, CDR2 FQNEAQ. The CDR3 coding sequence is TGTGCCAGCAGCCTTTTTCGACAGAGTAACTATGGCTACACCTTC. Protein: CASSLFRQSNYGYTF.

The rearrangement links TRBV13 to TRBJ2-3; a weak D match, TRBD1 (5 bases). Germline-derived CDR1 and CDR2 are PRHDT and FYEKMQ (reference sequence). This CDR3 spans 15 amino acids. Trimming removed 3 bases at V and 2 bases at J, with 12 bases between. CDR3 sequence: CASSFSRAATDTQYF. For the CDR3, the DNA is TGTGCCAGCAGCTTCAGCAGGGCAGCCACAGATACGCAGTATTTT.

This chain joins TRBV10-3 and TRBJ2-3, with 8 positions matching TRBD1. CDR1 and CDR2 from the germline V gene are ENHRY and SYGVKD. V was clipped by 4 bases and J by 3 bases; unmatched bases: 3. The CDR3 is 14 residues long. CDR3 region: CAISARTGTDTQYF. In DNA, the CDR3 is TGTGCCATCAGTGCCCGGACAGGGACAGATACGCAGTATTTT.

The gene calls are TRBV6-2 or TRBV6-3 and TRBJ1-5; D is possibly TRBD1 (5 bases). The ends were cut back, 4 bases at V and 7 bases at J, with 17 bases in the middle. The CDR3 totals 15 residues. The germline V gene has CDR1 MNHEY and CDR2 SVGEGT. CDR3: CASSSFGGTGQPQHF. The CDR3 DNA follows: TGTGCCAGCAGTTCATTCGGGGGAACGGGGCAGCCCCAGCATTTT.

The CDR3 nucleotides are TGTGCCACCAGTGATCCCCGGACAGCGGGGAATGAGCAGTTCTTC. Translation gives CATSDPRTAGNEQFF. The chain joins TRBV24-1 to TRBJ2-1; D perhaps matches TRBD2 (7 bases). V was cut by 3 bases and J by 7 bases, with 15 bases left in between. From germline, CDR1 is KGHDR and CDR2 SFDVKD. This CDR3 has 15 amino acids.

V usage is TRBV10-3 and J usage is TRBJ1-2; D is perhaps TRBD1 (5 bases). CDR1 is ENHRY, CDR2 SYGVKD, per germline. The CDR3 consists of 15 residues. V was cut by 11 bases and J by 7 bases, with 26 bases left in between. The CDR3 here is CALHAGAGGSAGYTF. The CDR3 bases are TGTGCCCTCCACGCCGGGGCTGGAGGGTCGGCTGGCTACACCTTC.

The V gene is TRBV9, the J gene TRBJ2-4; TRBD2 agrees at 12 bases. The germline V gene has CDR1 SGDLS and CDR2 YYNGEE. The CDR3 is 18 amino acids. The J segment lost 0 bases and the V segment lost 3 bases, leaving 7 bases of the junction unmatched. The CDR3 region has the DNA TGTGCCAGCAGCGAGGGACTAGCGGGTCGTTTAGCCAAAAACATTCAGTACTTC. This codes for CASSEGLAGRLAKNIQYF.

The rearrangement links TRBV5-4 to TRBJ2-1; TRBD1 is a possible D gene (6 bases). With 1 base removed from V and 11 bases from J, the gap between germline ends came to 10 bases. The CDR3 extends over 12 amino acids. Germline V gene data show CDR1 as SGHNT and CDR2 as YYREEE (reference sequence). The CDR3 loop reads CASSLRDIKQFF. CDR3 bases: TGTGCCAGCAGCTTGAGGGACATCAAGCAGTTCTTC.

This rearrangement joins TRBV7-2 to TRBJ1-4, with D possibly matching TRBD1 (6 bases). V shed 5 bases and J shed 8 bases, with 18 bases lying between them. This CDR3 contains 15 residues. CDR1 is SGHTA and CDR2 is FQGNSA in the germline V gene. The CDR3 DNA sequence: TGTGCCAGCAGCGAACAGGGCGGCTATGGGGAAAAACTGTTTTTT. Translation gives CASSEQGGYGEKLFF.

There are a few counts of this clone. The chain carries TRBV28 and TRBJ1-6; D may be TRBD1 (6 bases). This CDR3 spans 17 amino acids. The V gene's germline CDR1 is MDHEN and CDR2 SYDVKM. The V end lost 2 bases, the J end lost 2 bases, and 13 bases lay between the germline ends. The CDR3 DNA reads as TGTGCCAGCAGTTTAGCGGGAGGGGGACCCTATAATTCACCCCTCCACTTT. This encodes CASSLAGGGPYNSPLHF.

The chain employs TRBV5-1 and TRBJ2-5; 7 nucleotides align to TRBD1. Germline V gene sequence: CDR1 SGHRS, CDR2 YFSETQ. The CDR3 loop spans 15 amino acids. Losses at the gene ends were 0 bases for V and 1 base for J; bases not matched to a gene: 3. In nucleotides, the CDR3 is TGCGCCAGCAGCTTGGAAGGGACAGCCCAAGAGACCCAGTACTTC. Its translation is CASSLEGTAQETQYF.

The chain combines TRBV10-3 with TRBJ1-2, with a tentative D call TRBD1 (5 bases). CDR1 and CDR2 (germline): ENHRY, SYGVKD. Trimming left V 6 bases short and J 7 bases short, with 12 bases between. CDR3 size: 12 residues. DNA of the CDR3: TGTGCCATCAGCCAGGGCCGGTCTGGCTACACCTTC. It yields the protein CAISQGRSGYTF.

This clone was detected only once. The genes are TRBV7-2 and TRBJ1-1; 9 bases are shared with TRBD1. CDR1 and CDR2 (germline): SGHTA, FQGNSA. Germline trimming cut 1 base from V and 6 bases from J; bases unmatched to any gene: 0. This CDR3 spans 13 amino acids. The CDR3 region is CASSLGQGAEAFF. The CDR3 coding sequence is TGTGCCAGCAGCTTAGGACAGGGGGCTGAAGCTTTCTTT. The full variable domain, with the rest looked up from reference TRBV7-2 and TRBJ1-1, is GAGVSQSPSNKVTEKGKDVELRCDPISGHTALYWYRQSLGQGLEFLIYFQGNSAPDKSGLPSDRFSAERTGGSVSTLTIQRTQQEDSAVYLCASSLGQGAEAFFGQGTRLTVV.

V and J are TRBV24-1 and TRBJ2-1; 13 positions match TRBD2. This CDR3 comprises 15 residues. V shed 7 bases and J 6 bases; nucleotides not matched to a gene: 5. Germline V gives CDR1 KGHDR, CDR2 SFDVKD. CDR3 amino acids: CATSATSGGANEQFF. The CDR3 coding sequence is TGTGCCACCAGCGCAACTAGCGGGGGGGCCAATGAGCAGTTCTTC.

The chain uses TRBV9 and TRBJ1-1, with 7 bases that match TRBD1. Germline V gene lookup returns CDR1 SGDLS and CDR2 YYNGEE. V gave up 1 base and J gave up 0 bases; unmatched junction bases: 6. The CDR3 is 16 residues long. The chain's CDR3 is CASSVRDSLMNTEAFF. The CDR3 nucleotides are TGTGCCAGCAGCGTACGGGACAGCTTGATGAACACTGAAGCTTTCTTT.

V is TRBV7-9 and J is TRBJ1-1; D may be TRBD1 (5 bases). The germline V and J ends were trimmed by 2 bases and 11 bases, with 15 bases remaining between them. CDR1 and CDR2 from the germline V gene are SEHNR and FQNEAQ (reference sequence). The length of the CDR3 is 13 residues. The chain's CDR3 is CASSLRGDYRAFF. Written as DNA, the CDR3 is TGTGCCAGCAGCTTAAGGGGTGATTACCGGGCTTTCTTT.

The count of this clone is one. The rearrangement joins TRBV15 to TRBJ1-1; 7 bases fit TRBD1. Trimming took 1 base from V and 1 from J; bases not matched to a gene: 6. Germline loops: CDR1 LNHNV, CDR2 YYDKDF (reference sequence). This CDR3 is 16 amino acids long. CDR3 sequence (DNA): TGTGCCACCAGCAGAGGGAGGGACAGCTGGAACACTGAAGCTTTCTTT. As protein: CATSRGRDSWNTEAFF.